Below are 16 T cell receptor beta chains sequenced from a single sample in a study of OX40 agonist ivuxolimab in advanced cancers. Measured with immunoSEQ multiplex PCR; TCRdb has only the in-frame clones, and not every one. The repertoire includes approximately 81,000 clones, approximately 90% of them detected once, and approximately 0.47% sits in the top ten. The sample in question was CD4+ or CD8+ T cells sorted from blood, obtained in a trial of the OX40 agonist ivuxolimab. The receptors here all came from an adult with an advanced solid tumor such as melanoma, head and neck, liver or kidney cancer.

The chain carries TRBV10-2 and TRBJ2-3, with D possibly matching TRBD1 (6 bases). The CDR3 totals 14 residues. Germline V lookup: CDR1 WSHSY, CDR2 SAAADI. CDR3 nucleotide sequence: TGCGCTTCCCTGCTGGCAGGGGCGGCAGATACGCAGTATTTT. This encodes CASLLAGAADTQYF.

The CDR3 protein is CASSRPGTTRYEQYF. CDR3 nucleotide sequence: TGTGCCAGCAGTCGACCGGGGACGACTCGCTACGAGCAGTACTTC. V gene TRBV6-1 combines with J gene TRBJ2-7, with D perhaps matching TRBD1 or TRBD2 (5 bases each). Trimming left V 5 bases short and J 3 bases short, with 17 bases between. The CDR3 has 15 amino acids. Germline CDR1 is MNHNS and CDR2 is SASEGT.

V and J are TRBV2 and TRBJ2-2, with D maybe TRBD1 (6 bases). V lost 3 bases and J 3 bases, leaving 11 bases between the germline ends. The CDR3 contains 15 residues. Germline CDR1 reads SNHLY; CDR2 reads FYNNEI. The CDR3 region is CASSDPQGYTGELFF. CDR3 nucleotide sequence: TGTGCCAGCAGTGACCCACAGGGATACACCGGGGAGCTGTTTTTT. Combining the CDR3 with reference TRBV2 and TRBJ2-2 gives the whole variable domain EPEVTQTPSHQVTQMGQEVILRCVPISNHLYFYWYRQILGQKVEFLVSFYNNEISEKSEIFDDQFSVERPDGSNFTLKIRSTKLEDSAMYFCASSDPQGYTGELFFGEGSRLTVL.

In its sample, this clone was seen once. The chain uses TRBV6-5 and TRBJ2-7, with D possibly being TRBD2 (5 bases). This CDR3 is 15 amino acids long. The ends were cut back, 1 base at V and 3 bases at J, with 13 bases in the middle. Germline V lookup: CDR1 MNHEY, CDR2 SVGAGI. CDR3 bases: TGTGCCAGCAGTTACTTTATCGTCGAGGGCTACGAGCAGTACTTC. Protein sequence: CASSYFIVEGYEQYF.

CDR3 sequence: CASSAGQTYEQYF. The DNA of the CDR3 is TGTGCCAGCTCAGCGGGACAGACCTACGAGCAGTACTTC. The chain joins TRBV18 to TRBJ2-7; tentative D call: TRBD1 (7 bases). V was shortened by 5 bases and J by 2 bases, with 10 bases between the two germline ends. This CDR3 region has 13 residues. CDR1 KGHSH and CDR2 LQKENI come from the germline V gene.

This rearrangement joins TRBV7-9 to TRBJ1-1; 9 bases are shared with TRBD1. With V trimmed by 3 bases and J by 1 base, 3 bases remained unmatched. The CDR3 covers 15 residues. CDR1 is SEHNR, CDR2 FQNEAQ, per germline (reference sequence). This CDR3 reads CASSLLQGANTEAFF. CDR3 DNA sequence: TGTGCCAGCAGCTTGTTACAGGGGGCGAACACTGAAGCTTTCTTT.

The chain recombines TRBV4-2 with TRBJ2-1; a possible D gene is TRBD2 (7 bases). The CDR3 contains 16 residues. CDR1 LGHNA and CDR2 YNFKEQ come from the germline V gene. Trimming shortened V by 2 bases and J by 4 bases, and 15 bases separated the two germline ends. CDR3 in DNA: TGTGCCAGCAGCCAACAAGGGGGGGAGAATTACAATGAGCAGTTCTTC. Translating it yields CASSQQGGENYNEQFF.

The chain links TRBV5-1 to TRBJ1-3; D is ambiguous. Trimming pared 0 bases from V and 0 bases from J, leaving 7 bases between. The CDR3 runs to 15 residues. The germline gives CDR1 SGHRS, CDR2 YFSETQ. The CDR3 DNA is TGCGCCAGCAGCTTGGGGTGGACCTCTGGAAACACCATATATTTT. Protein sequence: CASSLGWTSGNTIYF.

The chain couples TRBV5-1 to TRBJ2-7; D not certain. V gave up 0 bases and J gave up 3 bases, with 4 bases separating them. The CDR3 totals 12 residues. Germline assignment: CDR1 SGHRS and CDR2 YFSETQ. The CDR3 protein is CASSLVGYEQYF. CDR3 DNA: TGCGCCAGCAGCTTGGTTGGCTACGAGCAGTACTTC.

J is TRBJ2-2 and V is TRBV18, with D perhaps given as TRBD1 or TRBD2 (5 bases each). Germline assignment: CDR1 KGHSH and CDR2 LQKENI. V was pared by 0 bases and J by 3 bases, with 11 bases between. CDR3 size: 16 residues. Here the CDR3 reads CASSPPPGLDTGELFF. Here the CDR3 DNA reads TGTGCCAGCTCACCACCCCCGGGGCTGGACACCGGGGAGCTGTTTTTT.

The V and J genes are TRBV27 and TRBJ2-2; D gene ambiguous. The CDR3 has 15 residues. V lost 8 bases, J lost 0 bases, and 13 bases lay in between. Germline CDR1 is MNHEY and CDR2 is SMNVEV (reference sequence). The CDR3 sequence: CASSRQAANTGELFF. DNA for the CDR3: TGTGCCAGCTCCCGGCAGGCCGCGAACACCGGGGAGCTGTTTTTT.

A remark on this clone: Other DNA sequences in the sample encode the same CDR3. This rearrangement joins TRBV9 to TRBJ2-7, with D tentatively TRBD2 (5 bases). The CDR3 runs to 13 residues. Trimming cost V 0 bases and J 6 bases, with 10 bases left between them. Germline CDR1 SGDLS, CDR2 YYNGEE. The CDR3 DNA is TGTGCCAGCAGCGTAGTGGCAGGAGGCGAGCAGTACTTC. Translated: CASSVVAGGEQYF.

J is TRBJ2-2 and V is TRBV28; D gene ambiguous. CDR3 size: 13 residues. Germline V gene lookup returns CDR1 MDHEN and CDR2 SYDVKM. Trimming removed 7 bases at V and 7 bases at J, with 13 bases between. The CDR3 DNA sequence: TGTGCCAGCATTACCTGGCCGGTCGGGGAGCTGTTTTTT. The encoded protein is CASITWPVGELFF.

J is TRBJ2-7 and V is TRBV11-1, with a tentative D call TRBD1 (6 bases). Trimming pared 5 bases from V and 5 bases from J, leaving 13 bases between. The germline V gene has CDR1 SGHAT and CDR2 FQDESV (reference sequence). This CDR3 is built from 13 residues. CDR3 protein: CASSLGGVHEQYF. The DNA of the CDR3 is TGTGCCAGCAGCCTAGGGGGTGTCCACGAGCAGTACTTC.

This sequence joins TRBV28 and TRBJ1-4, with 7 nucleotides matching TRBD1. Per the germline V gene, CDR1 is MDHEN and CDR2 is SYDVKM. This CDR3 is built from 19 residues. The junction had 18 bases not matched to a gene; V was cut back by 1 base and J by 7 bases. The CDR3 sequence: CASSLSAPLGGGAGEKLFF. The CDR3 nucleotides are TGTGCCAGCAGTTTATCGGCCCCACTGGGAGGGGGCGCGGGTGAAAAACTGTTTTTT.

The chain recombines TRBV4-1 with TRBJ1-1, with 7 bases matching TRBD1. V was pared by 6 bases and J by 4 bases, with 5 bases of the junction left unmatched. The V gene's germline CDR1 is MGHRA and CDR2 YSYEKL. The CDR3 totals 13 residues. This CDR3 is CASSSDRVTEAFF. For the CDR3, the DNA is TGCGCCAGCAGTTCTGACAGGGTCACTGAAGCTTTCTTT.